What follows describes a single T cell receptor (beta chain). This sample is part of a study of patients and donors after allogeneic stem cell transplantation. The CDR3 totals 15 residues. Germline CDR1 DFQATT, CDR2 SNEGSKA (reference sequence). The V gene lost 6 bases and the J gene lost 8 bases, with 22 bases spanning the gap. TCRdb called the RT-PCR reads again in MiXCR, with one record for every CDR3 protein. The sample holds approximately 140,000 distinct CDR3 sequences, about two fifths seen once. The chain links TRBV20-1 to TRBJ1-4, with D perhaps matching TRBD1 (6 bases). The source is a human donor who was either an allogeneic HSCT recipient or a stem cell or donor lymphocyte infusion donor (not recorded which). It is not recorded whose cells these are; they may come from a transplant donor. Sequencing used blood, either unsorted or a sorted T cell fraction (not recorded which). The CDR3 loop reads CSALSGQLVGEKLFF. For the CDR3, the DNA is TGCAGTGCCCTCTCCGGACAGCTTGTGGGGGAAAAACTGTTTTTT.